This paragraph covers one TCR beta chain sequence. The antigen remains unidentified. This CDR3 spans 16 amino acids. Germline CDR1 and CDR2: SGHVS and FQNEAQ. The J segment lost 6 bases and the V segment lost 1 base, leaving 8 bases of the junction unmatched. The data were produced by immunoSEQ multiplex PCR, yet TCRdb's version contains in-frame clones alone and is incomplete. The sample shows more than 30,000 clones, approximately 86% of them seen only once. Tissue processing of the graft released intraepithelial and lamina propria lymphocytes from it. This sample is part of a study of graft-versus-host responses after intestinal transplantation. Turning to the study itself: Recipients received multivisceral, liver-intestinal, or isolated intestinal transplants. Each patient got anti-thymocyte globulin induction, then tacrolimus and steroids for about 3 years. The study, taken as a whole, reports: Detected in recipient marrow were GvH clones, some of which were first observed in ileum or blood.

The sample here was ileum tissue, taken approximately 210 days after intestinal transplant. The sequence was obtained from a human patient who received an intestinal transplant, so some T cells may come from the graft donor. The rearrangement uses TRBV7-8 and TRBJ2-7, with 11 bases identical to TRBD2. The DNA for the CDR3 is TGTGCCAGCAGCTTAGGGGTAGCGGGAGGGCTGGGCGAGCAGTACTTC. Its protein product is CASSLGVAGGLGEQYF.